The following is a T cell receptor (beta chain) sequence with its context. What it binds is not known. The PCR used 60 Vbeta and 13 Jbeta primers. Sequencing used immunoSEQ multiplex PCR; TCRdb keeps in-frame clones, though not all of them. Of some 110,000 clones listed, around three quarters are singletons. The data derive from a study of cytomegalovirus exposure and HLA in healthy donors. Study details: The Caucasian-associated ancestry cluster contained around four fifths of the roughly 370 genotyped donors.

The CDR3 is 15 amino acids. Germline V lookup: CDR1 KGHSH, CDR2 LQKENI. The V gene lost 0 bases and the J gene lost 0 bases, with 9 bases spanning the gap. General study findings and limits: In a later analysis, HLA-associated TCR beta chains were more clonally expanded than equally common others.

This sequence joins TRBV18 and TRBJ2-7; tentatively, D is TRBD2 (5 bases). Sample: PBMCs. The origin of this receptor is a young woman in good health and CMV-seropositive. CDR3 sequence: CASSPPERPSYEQYF. CDR3 sequence (DNA): TGTGCCAGCTCACCACCCGAGCGGCCCTCCTACGAGCAGTACTTC.